This T cell receptor (beta chain) derives from a study of blood T cells in healthy people across ages. Study-level results: Lack of knowledge of donor CMV status possibly confounded expanded clonotype changes.

This CDR3 contains 13 residues. The V gene's germline CDR1 is SQVTM and CDR2 ANQGSEA. V was trimmed by 2 bases and J by 7 bases, leaving 9 bases between them. In its sample, this clonotype was seen a few times. What it binds is unknown. A second PCR, run for about 6 to 12 cycles, used a sample-barcoded 5' primer plus a J-beta primer mix. Via MiXCR, TCRdb re-called the 5' RACE reads, giving one row per CDR3 protein. Of around 900,000 distinct CDR3 sequences listed, less than 35% are singletons. Sequenced sample: blood. The V gene is TRBV29-1, the J gene TRBJ1-6; D is uncertain. The TCR sequence derives from a woman older than 75 in good health. The CDR3 loop reads CSVETGPNSPLHF. The CDR3 nucleotides are TGCAGCGTTGAAACGGGCCCCAATTCACCCCTCCACTTT. The whole variable domain, filled in from reference TRBV29-1 and TRBJ1-6, reads SAVISQKPSRDICQRGTSLTIQCQVDSQVTMMFWYRQQPGQSLTLIATANQGSEATYESGFVIDKFPISRPNLTFSTLTVSNMSPEDSSIYLCSVETGPNSPLHFGNGTRLTVT.